A single sample gave rise to the 23 T cell receptor beta chains below, sequenced in a study of cytomegalovirus exposure and HLA in healthy donors. 13 Jbeta primers and 60 Vbeta primers were used for the PCR. The method was immunoSEQ multiplex PCR; TCRdb's version includes in-frame clones alone and lacks a portion of them. The sample contains about 38,000 clones, roughly 64% of which appear only once. The sequencing sample was made of PBMCs. All receptors derive from a man aged 50 or older in good health and CMV-seropositive.

Only a few counts were recorded for this clone. The chain uses TRBV4-2 and TRBJ2-2, with TRBD2 matching over 10 bases. The ends lost 0 bases at V and 7 bases at J; junction bases unmatched: 8. The CDR3 is 17 amino acids. The germline CDR1 and CDR2 sequences are LGHNA and YNFKEQ. The CDR3 sequence is CASSQDKRLAGDGELFF. The CDR3 DNA sequence: TGTGCCAGCAGCCAAGATAAGCGTCTAGCGGGGGACGGGGAGCTGTTTTTT.

The chain carries TRBV11-2 and TRBJ2-5, with 9 bases that match TRBD1. The CDR3 is 15 residues long. Trimming at V came to 3 bases and at J to 0 bases, leaving 2 bases not matched to a gene. CDR1 and CDR2 (germline): SGHAT, FQNNGV. The CDR3 sequence: CASSFWDRDQETQYF. CDR3 in DNA: TGTGCCAGCAGCTTTTGGGACAGGGACCAAGAGACCCAGTACTTC.

The chain recombines TRBV9 with TRBJ1-3; D is ambiguous. The CDR3 is 15 amino acids. Germline V gene sequence: CDR1 SGDLS, CDR2 YYNGEE. V lost 3 bases, J lost 0 bases, and 10 bases lay in between. The CDR3 DNA sequence: TGTGCCAGCAGCGCGGTGGGGAGCTCTGGAAACACCATATATTTT. As protein: CASSAVGSSGNTIYF.

This clone appeared a few times. In DNA form, the CDR3 reads TGCGCCAGCAGCTTGCTTAACAATGAGCAGTTCTTC. Translating it yields CASSLLNNEQFF. The rearrangement links TRBV5-1 to TRBJ2-1; D is undetermined. Germline assignment: CDR1 SGHRS and CDR2 YFSETQ. V was cut by 1 base and J by 5 bases, with 4 bases left in between. This CDR3 contains 12 residues.

The CDR3, as DNA: TGTGCCAGCAGCGTAGGTATTTCGGGCCCGGGGGAAGAAAAACTGTTTTTT. Protein sequence: CASSVGISGPGEEKLFF. The chain has TRBV9 and TRBJ1-4; tentative D call: TRBD1 (5 bases). V lost 0 bases, J lost 8 bases, and 20 bases lay in between. CDR1 SGDLS and CDR2 YYNGEE come from the germline V gene. This CDR3 has 17 residues. The variable domain in full, with the rest retrieved from reference TRBV9 and TRBJ1-4, is DSGVTQTPKHLITATGQRVTLRCSPRSGDLSVYWYQQSLDQGLQFLIQYYNGEERAKGNILERFSAQQFPDLHSELNLSSLELGDSALYFCASSVGISGPGEEKLFFGSGTQLSVL.

The table lists this clone with many counts. The chain links TRBV9 to TRBJ2-5; TRBD1 matches 8 bases. V lost 0 bases and J lost 5; bases outside the gene matches: 3. The CDR3 runs 14 residues. Germline values: CDR1 SGDLS, CDR2 YYNGEE. Here the CDR3 DNA reads TGTGCCAGCAGCGTAGAAGACAGGGGTGAGACCCAGTACTTC. The encoded protein is CASSVEDRGETQYF.

The V call is TRBV7-9, the J call TRBJ2-3; 10 positions match TRBD1. The junction had 3 bases not matched to a gene; V was cut back by 3 bases and J by 3 bases. The CDR3 length is 15 residues. CDR1 and CDR2 from the germline V gene are SEHNR and FQNEAQ (reference sequence). The CDR3 region has the DNA TGTGCCAGCAGCTTCCGGGACAGGGGAACAGATACGCAGTATTTT. Its translation: CASSFRDRGTDTQYF.

CDR3 nucleotide sequence: TGCGCCAGCAGCTTGTTCGGGGACAATCAGCCCCAGCATTTT. Translating gives CASSLFGDNQPQHF. The chain uses TRBV5-1 and TRBJ1-5; D ambiguous. This CDR3 has 14 residues. Looked up from germline, CDR1 is SGHRS and CDR2 is YFSETQ. V was pared by 1 base and J by 3 bases, with 8 bases between.

The chain couples TRBV9 to TRBJ1-6, with no clear D. Germline CDR1 and CDR2: SGDLS and YYNGEE. The CDR3 loop spans 14 amino acids. Trimming stripped 0 bases from V and 7 bases from J, with 8 bases between. In DNA, the CDR3 is TGTGCCAGCAGCGTAGTGGGCCCGAATTCACCCCTCCACTTT. It is translated as CASSVVGPNSPLHF.

The chain recombines TRBV15 with TRBJ1-5; D might be TRBD1 (5 bases). The V and J ends lost 1 base and 7 bases respectively, with 11 bases between them. Germline-derived CDR1 and CDR2 are LNHNV and YYDKDF (reference sequence). The CDR3 totals 14 residues. The CDR3 DNA reads TGTGCCACCAGCAGAGTATCAGGGCAACAGCCCCAGCATTTT. This sequence encodes CATSRVSGQQPQHF.

This clone was detected only once. The V gene is TRBV4-1, the J gene TRBJ2-2; 7 positions agree with TRBD1. The CDR3 is 16 residues long. Trimming cost V 4 bases and J 5 bases; bases outside gene matches: 10. Germline CDR1 and CDR2: MGHRA and YSYEKL. The DNA for the CDR3 is TGCGCCAGCAGCCCCCTGACAGGGCTACGAACCGGGGAGCTGTTTTTT. It yields the protein CASSPLTGLRTGELFF.

This chain uses TRBV29-1 with TRBJ1-2; 7 positions agree with TRBD1. Trimming took 3 bases from V and 4 from J; bases not matched to a gene: 5. Germline lookup yields CDR1 SQVTM and CDR2 ANQGSEA. The CDR3 consists of 13 residues. Here the CDR3 reads CSVDAGGPYGYTF. CDR3 nucleotides: TGCAGCGTTGATGCAGGGGGGCCCTATGGCTACACCTTC.

As to this clone: One end of the junction is discordant with germline, which a read error may explain. CDR3 sequence: CASSPPGSEKLFF. CDR3 coding DNA: TGTGCCAGCTCTCCACCCGGGTCTGAAAAACTGTTTTTT. The chain combines TRBV18 with TRBJ1-4; the D is unclear. Germline V gene lookup returns CDR1 KGHSH and CDR2 LQKENI. The CDR3 is made up of 13 amino acids.

V usage is TRBV4-3 and J usage is TRBJ2-7, with 9 nucleotides matching TRBD1. CDR1 is LGHNA and CDR2 is YSLEER in the germline V gene. With V trimmed by 5 bases and J by 0 bases, 5 bases remained unmatched. This CDR3 region has 15 residues. CDR3 residues: CASSSGTGSSYEQYF. The CDR3, as DNA: TGCGCCAGCAGCAGCGGGACAGGGAGCTCCTACGAGCAGTACTTC.

This clone was seen only once. The V and J genes are TRBV7-3 and TRBJ1-1; D not certain. V lost 4 bases and J lost 1, with 7 bases in between. The CDR3 has 13 amino acids. Per germline, CDR1 SGHTA and CDR2 FQGTGA. In DNA, the CDR3 is TGTGCCAGCAGCTCCACTTGGAACACTGAAGCTTTCTTT. It is translated as CASSSTWNTEAFF.

About this clone: Other DNA sequences of this sample code for an identical CDR3. This chain joins TRBV2 and TRBJ1-2; 8 bases agree with TRBD1. Germline CDR1 is SNHLY and CDR2 is FYNNEI. The CDR3 has 15 amino acids. V shed 5 bases, J shed 4 bases, and the junction held 9 bases outside the gene matches. CDR3 protein: CASSPPGQESYGYTF. CDR3 DNA: TGTGCCAGCAGTCCTCCGGGACAGGAATCCTATGGCTACACCTTC.

The chain couples TRBV7-2 to TRBJ1-1; the match to TRBD1 covers 9 bases. Germline CDR1 and CDR2: SGHTA and FQGNSA. The CDR3 spans 15 residues. The V segment lost 6 bases and the J segment 1 base; nucleotides outside the gene matches: 6. The CDR3, as DNA: TGTGCCAGCAGTTACAAGACAGGGGGGAACACTGAAGCTTTCTTT. It codes for CASSYKTGGNTEAFF.

V and J are TRBV18 and TRBJ1-1, with D unresolved. Per germline, CDR1 KGHSH and CDR2 LQKENI. Trimming pared 7 bases from V and 4 bases from J, leaving 13 bases between. CDR3 length equals 13 residues. Here the CDR3 DNA reads TGTGCCAGCTTAGGCTCCGAGGGCACTGAAGCTTTCTTT. It codes for CASLGSEGTEAFF.

The chain joins TRBV30 to TRBJ1-2, with unresolved D. CDR1 and CDR2 from the germline V gene are GTSNPN and SVGIG (reference sequence). The V and J ends lost 0 bases and 3 bases respectively, with 8 bases between them. This CDR3 spans 13 amino acids. The CDR3 DNA is TGTGCCTGGAGTGTAACTCAGGACTATGGCTACACCTTC. Translation: CAWSVTQDYGYTF.

This chain uses TRBV15 with TRBJ2-1; a weak D match, TRBD2 (6 bases). Germline-derived CDR1 and CDR2 are LNHNV and YYDKDF (reference sequence). Trimming pared 4 bases from V and 4 bases from J, leaving 17 bases between. CDR3 length equals 16 residues. The CDR3 nucleotides are TGTGCCACCAGCATGAGCTGGGGCCGGGGGTACAATGAGCAGTTCTTC. Its translation is CATSMSWGRGYNEQFF.

V is TRBV2 and J is TRBJ1-2, with a weak D call TRBD1 (6 bases). Germline CDR1 is SNHLY and CDR2 is FYNNEI. The CDR3 totals 15 residues. Trimming pared 6 bases from V and 7 bases from J, leaving 21 bases between. CDR3 sequence reads: CASSAVGRGYRGYTF. CDR3 sequence (DNA): TGTGCCAGCAGCGCCGTGGGCAGGGGATACCGTGGCTACACCTTC.

This clone was seen more than once but under ten times. This chain connects TRBV6-5 to TRBJ1-1; 9 nucleotides align to TRBD1. Looked up from germline, CDR1 is MNHEY and CDR2 is SVGAGI. The CDR3 has 15 residues. Trimming at V came to 2 bases and at J to 1 base, leaving 2 bases not matched to a gene. Written as DNA, the CDR3 is TGTGCCAGCAGTTACACAGGGGGCACGAACACTGAAGCTTTCTTT. Its protein is CASSYTGGTNTEAFF.

This clone showed up just once. The V and J genes are TRBV19 and TRBJ1-2; D may be TRBD1 (5 bases). V was clipped by 5 bases and J by 5 bases, with 18 bases between them. CDR3 length equals 15 residues. CDR1 and CDR2 (germline): LNHDA, SQIVND (reference sequence). The chain's CDR3 is CASSPSGTRVYGYTF. For the CDR3, the DNA is TGTGCCAGTAGTCCGAGCGGGACCCGCGTGTATGGCTACACCTTC.